Sequencing of this T cell receptor beta chain was carried out in a study of sequential checkpoint blockade in melanoma. Looking at the study overall: First-line arms were nivolumab then ipilimumab, or the reverse, randomized 1:1. Maintenance nivolumab came after either treatment sequence.

The V and J ends lost 7 bases and 1 base respectively, with 12 bases between them. The CDR3 length is 14 residues. Germline loops: CDR1 MGHRA, CDR2 YSYEKL. This clone was counted only a few times. The treatment was: randomized to nivolumab then ipilimumab (arm A) or the reverse (arm B). DNA-damaging chemotherapy had not been given to any patient beforehand. From thawed PBMCs, live CD3+CD8+ cells negative for CD19 and CD56 were sorted. Generated by immunoSEQ multiplex PCR, the TCRdb table keeps only in-frame clones and is missing some. The sample yields approximately 11,000 clones, roughly 80% seen once.

The specimen comprised CD8+ T cells sorted from blood (inferred from file names), sampled from a patient given nivolumab and ipilimumab in sequence. This TCR was recovered from a human donor with melanoma. This sequence joins TRBV4-1 and TRBJ2-3, with TRBD1 as a possible D gene (5 bases). This chain's CDR3 is CASTEKGGTDTQYF. The DNA for the CDR3 is TGCGCCAGCACCGAGAAAGGGGGCACAGATACGCAGTATTTT.